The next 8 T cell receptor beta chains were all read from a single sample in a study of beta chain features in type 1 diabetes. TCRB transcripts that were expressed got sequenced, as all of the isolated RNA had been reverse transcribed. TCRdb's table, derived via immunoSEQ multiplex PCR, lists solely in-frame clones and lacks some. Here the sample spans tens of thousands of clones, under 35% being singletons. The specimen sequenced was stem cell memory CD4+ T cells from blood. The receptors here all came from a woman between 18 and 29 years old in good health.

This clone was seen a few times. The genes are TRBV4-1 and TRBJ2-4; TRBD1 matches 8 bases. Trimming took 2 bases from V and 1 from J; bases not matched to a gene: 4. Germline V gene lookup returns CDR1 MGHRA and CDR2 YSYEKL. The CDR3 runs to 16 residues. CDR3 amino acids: CASSQPRQGAKNIQYF. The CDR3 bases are TGCGCCAGCAGCCAACCCCGACAGGGGGCCAAAAACATTCAGTACTTC.

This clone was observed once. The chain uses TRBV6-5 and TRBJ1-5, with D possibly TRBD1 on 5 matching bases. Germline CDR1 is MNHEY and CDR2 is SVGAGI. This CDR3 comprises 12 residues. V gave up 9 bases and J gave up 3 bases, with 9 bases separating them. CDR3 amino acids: CASRQLNQPQHF. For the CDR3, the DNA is TGTGCCAGTCGACAGCTCAATCAGCCCCAGCATTTT.

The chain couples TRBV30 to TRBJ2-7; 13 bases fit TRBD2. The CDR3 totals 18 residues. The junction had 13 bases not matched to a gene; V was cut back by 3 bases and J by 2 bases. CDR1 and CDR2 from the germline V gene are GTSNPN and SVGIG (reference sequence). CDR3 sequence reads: CAWSDTSGRAARTYEQYF. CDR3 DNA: TGTGCCTGGAGCGATACTAGCGGGAGGGCCGCTCGTACCTACGAGCAGTACTTC.

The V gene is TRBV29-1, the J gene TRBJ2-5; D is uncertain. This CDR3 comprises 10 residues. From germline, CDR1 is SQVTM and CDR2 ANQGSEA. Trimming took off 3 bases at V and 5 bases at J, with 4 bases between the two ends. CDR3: CSVERETQYF. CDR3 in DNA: TGCAGCGTTGAGAGGGAGACCCAGTACTTC.

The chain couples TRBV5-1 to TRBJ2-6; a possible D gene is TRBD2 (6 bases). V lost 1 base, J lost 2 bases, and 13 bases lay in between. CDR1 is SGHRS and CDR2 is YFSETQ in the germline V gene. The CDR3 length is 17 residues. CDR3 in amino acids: CASSLFPGGAGANVLTF. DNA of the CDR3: TGCGCCAGCAGCTTGTTCCCCGGGGGAGCTGGGGCCAACGTCCTGACTTTC.

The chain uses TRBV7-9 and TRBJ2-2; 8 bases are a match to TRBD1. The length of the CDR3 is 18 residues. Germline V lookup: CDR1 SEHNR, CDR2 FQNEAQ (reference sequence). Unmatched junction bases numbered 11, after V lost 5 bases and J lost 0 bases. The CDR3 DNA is TGTGCCAGCAGCGGGCGAGTTGGACAGGGCCCGAACACCGGGGAGCTGTTTTTT. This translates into CASSGRVGQGPNTGELFF.

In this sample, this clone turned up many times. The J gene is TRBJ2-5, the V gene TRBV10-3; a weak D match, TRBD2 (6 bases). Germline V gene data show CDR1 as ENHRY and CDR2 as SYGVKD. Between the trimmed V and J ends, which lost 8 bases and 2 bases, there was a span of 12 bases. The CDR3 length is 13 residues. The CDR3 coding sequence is TGTGCCATCTGTAGACGGGAGCAAGAGACCCAGTACTTC. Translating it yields CAICRREQETQYF.

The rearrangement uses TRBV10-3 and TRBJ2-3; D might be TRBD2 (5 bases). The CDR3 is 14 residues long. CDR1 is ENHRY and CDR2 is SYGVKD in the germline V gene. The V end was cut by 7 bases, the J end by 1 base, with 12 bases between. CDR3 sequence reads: CAITQARGTDTQYF. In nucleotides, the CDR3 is TGTGCCATCACTCAAGCGAGGGGCACAGATACGCAGTATTTT.